The 25 T cell receptor beta chains below were found in one sample sequenced in a study of blood T cell repertoires in COVID-19. The protocol was immunoSEQ multiplex PCR, while the TCRdb copy is restricted to in-frame clones and leaves out a portion. The sample lists 250,000 or so clones; under 95% were seen once. Source material: PBMCs or T cells enriched from blood (not recorded which). These receptors were collected from a man in his forties or fifties who had been exposed to COVID-19.

The chain uses TRBV10-3 and TRBJ1-2; the match to TRBD1 covers 8 bases. The trim removed 3 bases at V and 8 bases at J, leaving 2 bases unmatched. CDR3 size: 12 residues. Germline V gives CDR1 ENHRY, CDR2 SYGVKD. CDR3 nucleotides: TGTGCCATCAGTGACGACAGGGGCGGCTACACCTTC. It specifies CAISDDRGGYTF.

This clone appeared once. This chain links TRBV29-1 with TRBJ2-7, with D maybe TRBD1 (5 bases). The CDR3 length is 12 residues. The germline gives CDR1 SQVTM, CDR2 ANQGSEA. The V gene lost 5 bases and the J gene lost 9 bases, with 17 bases spanning the gap. The CDR3: CSVTQAGLGQYF. The CDR3 DNA reads as TGCAGCGTTACTCAAGCAGGGCTTGGGCAGTACTTC.

This chain connects TRBV9 to TRBJ1-5; 7 positions match TRBD1. The CDR3 sequence is 15 residues long. Germline V gene data show CDR1 as SGDLS and CDR2 as YYNGEE. V shed 5 bases and J 4 bases; nucleotides not matched to a gene: 9. The CDR3 coding sequence is TGTGCCAGCAGTGTAACAGGGGAGGTTAATCAGCCCCAGCATTTT. Amino acid sequence: CASSVTGEVNQPQHF.

The chain has TRBV28 and TRBJ2-7; weak D call: TRBD1 (6 bases). Germline V CDR1 and CDR2: MDHEN, SYDVKM. V lost 6 bases and J lost 2, with 11 bases in between. This CDR3 contains 13 residues. The CDR3, as DNA: TGTGCCAGCAGACACACAGGGCCCTACGAGCAGTACTTC. Translated: CASRHTGPYEQYF.

In its sample, this clone was seen once. The gene calls are TRBV21-1 and TRBJ2-4; TRBD1 reflects the table's D call only, with no check against the DNA. TRBV21-1 represents a pseudogene. This CDR3 is built from 14 residues. The CDR3 loop reads CASGAWGAKNIQYF. The CDR3 DNA follows: TGTGCCAGCGGGGCTTGGGGCGCCAAAAACATTCAGTACTTC.

The chain employs TRBV11-2 and TRBJ1-1, with TRBD1 identical over 9 bases. Germline assignment: CDR1 SGHAT and CDR2 FQNNGV. The CDR3 is 14 residues long. J gave up 3 bases and V 5 bases, and 4 bases lay outside the gene matches. The CDR3 reads CASSPGQGYTEAFF. The CDR3 coding sequence is TGTGCCAGCAGCCCGGGACAGGGCTACACTGAAGCTTTCTTT.

The gene calls are TRBV4-3 and TRBJ1-4; tentative D call: TRBD1 (6 bases). The CDR3 runs to 17 residues. Trimming removed 0 bases at V and 4 bases at J, with 15 bases between. Germline CDR1 is LGHNA and CDR2 is YSLEER. The CDR3 loop is CASSQDGPGAYNEKLFF. CDR3 DNA: TGCGCCAGCAGCCAAGATGGCCCAGGGGCCTATAATGAAAAACTGTTTTTT.

CDR3 amino acids: CASSIGPGKNTEAFF. CDR3 DNA sequence: TGTGCCAGTAGTATAGGCCCAGGGAAAAACACTGAAGCTTTCTTT. The chain recombines TRBV19 with TRBJ1-1; D perhaps matches TRBD1 (5 bases). The germline V gene has CDR1 LNHDA and CDR2 SQIVND (reference sequence). V lost 1 base, J lost 2 bases, and 11 bases lay in between. The length of the CDR3 is 15 residues.

The CDR3 reads CSVAAGRNNQPQHF. The CDR3 region has the DNA TGCAGCGTTGCCGCGGGACGGAACAATCAGCCCCAGCATTTT. This chain uses TRBV29-1 with TRBJ1-5; TRBD1 is a possible D gene (5 bases). CDR3 length equals 14 residues. Between the trimmed V and J ends, which lost 4 bases and 3 bases, there was a span of 13 bases. Germline V lookup: CDR1 SQVTM, CDR2 ANQGSEA.

The chain has TRBV24-1 and TRBJ2-3, with a weak D call TRBD2 (6 bases). The germline V gene has CDR1 KGHDR and CDR2 SFDVKD. With 2 bases removed from V and 7 bases from J, the gap between germline ends came to 18 bases. The CDR3 covers 16 residues. The CDR3 coding sequence is TGTGCCACCAGTGATTACTCTAGCGTCGAGACATATACGCAGTATTTT. Protein sequence: CATSDYSSVETYTQYF.

This clone was detected a few times. The V call is TRBV7-6, the J call TRBJ2-7, with D perhaps TRBD2 (5 bases). CDR1 is SGHVS, CDR2 FNYEAQ, per germline. V lost 5 bases and J 3 bases, leaving 14 bases between the germline ends. The CDR3 contains 14 residues. The CDR3 here is CASSETGNLYEQYF. The CDR3 nucleotides are TGTGCCAGCAGCGAAACCGGGAACCTCTACGAGCAGTACTTC.

This chain connects TRBV11-2 to TRBJ2-3, with a possible D match to TRBD1 (5 bases). The CDR3 extends over 15 amino acids. Per the germline V gene, CDR1 is SGHAT and CDR2 is FQNNGV. V lost 2 bases, J lost 6 bases, and 15 bases lay in between. As DNA, the CDR3 is TGTGCCAGCAGCTTAAACAGGCTCAAGGTGGATACGCAGTATTTT. Translating it yields CASSLNRLKVDTQYF.

The chain uses TRBV11-2 and TRBJ2-1, with D maybe TRBD1 (6 bases). V shed 5 bases and J shed 5 bases, with 13 bases lying between them. Germline values: CDR1 SGHAT, CDR2 FQNNGV. The CDR3 consists of 14 residues. CDR3 sequence (DNA): TGTGCCAGCAGCCGGGGACAATTTAACAATGAGCAGTTCTTC. Amino acid sequence: CASSRGQFNNEQFF.

V is TRBV27 and J is TRBJ1-1; 10 bases fit TRBD1. This CDR3 spans 16 amino acids. Germline trimming cut 5 bases from V and 9 bases from J; bases unmatched to any gene: 15. Per the germline V gene, CDR1 is MNHEY and CDR2 is SMNVEV (reference sequence). CDR3 in DNA: TGTGCCAGCAGTCCGGGGACAGGGGTCGTCTCGAGGCAAGCTTTCTTT. Amino acids: CASSPGTGVVSRQAFF.

V and J are TRBV9 and TRBJ1-1; a possible D gene is TRBD1 (5 bases). With 0 bases removed from V and 4 bases from J, the gap between germline ends came to 16 bases. Looked up from germline, CDR1 is SGDLS and CDR2 is YYNGEE. The CDR3 contains 16 residues. The CDR3 nucleotides are TGTGCCAGCAGCGTAGGTACCGGGGGAGACGGCACTGAAGCTTTCTTT. It translates to CASSVGTGGDGTEAFF.

V usage is TRBV5-6 and J usage is TRBJ2-3, with 7 positions matching TRBD1. With V trimmed by 2 bases and J by 4 bases, 4 bases remained unmatched. Germline lookup yields CDR1 SGHDT and CDR2 YYEEEE. This CDR3 has 14 amino acids. The CDR3 nucleotides are TGTGCCAGCAGCTTTGGACAGGATCCAGATACGCAGTATTTT. Its protein is CASSFGQDPDTQYF.

This clone has just one count. This chain connects TRBV12-5 to TRBJ2-1, with D possibly TRBD1 on 5 matching bases. V shed 0 bases and J shed 3 bases, with 12 bases lying between them. CDR3 size: 16 residues. Looked up from germline, CDR1 is LGHNT and CDR2 is FRNRAP. In nucleotides, the CDR3 is TGTGCTAGTGGTTTGGTAGGGGTCGGGCTCTACAATGAGCAGTTCTTC. Translation: CASGLVGVGLYNEQFF.

The rearrangement joins TRBV27 to TRBJ2-7; 11 nucleotides match TRBD2. This CDR3 has 12 amino acids. J gave up 5 bases and V 6 bases, and 0 bases lay outside the gene matches. Germline V gene data show CDR1 as MNHEY and CDR2 as SMNVEV (reference sequence). CDR3: CASRTSGNEQYF. As DNA, the CDR3 is TGTGCCAGCAGGACTAGCGGGAACGAGCAGTACTTC.

This chain links TRBV28 with TRBJ2-1, with 8 nucleotides matching TRBD1. Trimming cost V 3 bases and J 6 bases; bases outside gene matches: 13. The CDR3 is 17 residues long. Looked up from germline, CDR1 is MDHEN and CDR2 is SYDVKM. CDR3: CASSFISQGASFNEQFF. CDR3 nucleotides: TGTGCCAGCAGTTTCATATCCCAGGGGGCTTCGTTCAATGAGCAGTTCTTC.

The chain carries TRBV28 and TRBJ1-4; D unresolved. V gave up 6 bases and J gave up 6 bases, with 14 bases separating them. The CDR3 covers 14 residues. Germline assignment: CDR1 MDHEN and CDR2 SYDVKM. CDR3 coding DNA: TGTGCCAGCAGGCCGAGCCAACCCGATGAAAAACTGTTTTTT. As protein: CASRPSQPDEKLFF.

The chain carries TRBV5-1 and TRBJ2-7, with D possibly being TRBD1 (6 bases). The V gene's germline CDR1 is SGHRS and CDR2 YFSETQ. The CDR3 covers 14 residues. V lost 6 bases to trimming and J lost 2 bases, with 15 bases between them. The CDR3 loop reads CASNAGDKTYEQYF. The CDR3 DNA reads as TGCGCCAGCAATGCCGGGGACAAGACCTACGAGCAGTACTTC.

The chain recombines TRBV19 with TRBJ1-2; D uncertain. Trimming shortened V by 7 bases and J by 2 bases, and 20 bases separated the two germline ends. CDR1 LNHDA and CDR2 SQIVND come from the germline V gene (reference sequence). The CDR3 is 16 amino acids. The CDR3 nucleotides read TGTGCCAGTACCGGGTTAAGTGGAGGGTGGAACTATGGCTACACCTTC. Residues: CASTGLSGGWNYGYTF. Full variable domain (missing parts from reference TRBV19 and TRBJ1-2): DGGITQSPKYLFRKEGQNVTLSCEQNLNHDAMYWYRQDPGQGLRLIYYSQIVNDFQKGDIAEGYSVSREKKESFPLTVTSAQKNPTAFYLCASTGLSGGWNYGYTFGSGTRLTVV.

CDR3 bases: TGTGCCAGCAGTTATTACAGGGATAGCAATCAGCCCCAGCATTTT. Its protein is CASSYYRDSNQPQHF. The chain employs TRBV27 and TRBJ1-5, with D possibly TRBD1 on 6 matching bases. Trimming pared 4 bases from V and 0 bases from J, leaving 10 bases between. CDR3 length equals 15 residues. The germline V gene has CDR1 MNHEY and CDR2 SMNVEV (reference sequence).

This clone was recorded only once. The chain joins TRBV5-6 to TRBJ2-6, with a tentative D call TRBD2 (6 bases). V lost 4 bases, J lost 0 bases, and 14 bases lay in between. The V gene's germline CDR1 is SGHDT and CDR2 YYEEEE. This CDR3 region has 17 residues. CDR3 DNA: TGTGCCAGCAGCCCGGGACTGACCTCCTCTGGGGCCAACGTCCTGACTTTC. It specifies CASSPGLTSSGANVLTF.

This chain connects TRBV12-5 to TRBJ1-1; 9 bases line up with TRBD1. Germline trimming cut 0 bases from V and 0 bases from J; bases unmatched to any gene: 5. CDR1 and CDR2 (germline): LGHNT, FRNRAP. This CDR3 contains 17 residues. CDR3 in amino acids: CASGLVLGTGMNTEAFF. The CDR3 region has the DNA TGTGCTAGTGGTTTGGTTCTCGGGACAGGGATGAACACTGAAGCTTTCTTT.